This T cell receptor (beta chain) was captured by sequencing in a study of blood T cell repertoires in COVID-19. Background on the study: The United States, Italy and Spain provided the acute and convalescent COVID-19 samples. PBMCs, B-cell-depleted T cells, or T cells provided the cDNA or gDNA that made up the material.

Germline V gives CDR1 KGHDR, CDR2 SFDVKD. V gave up 5 bases and J gave up 4 bases; unmatched junction bases: 2. CDR3 length: 14 residues. Per the original methods: Scientists estimated how many nucleated cells there were by amplifying reference gene primers. Assay: immunoSEQ multiplex PCR; the TCRdb copy retains only in-frame clones and omits some. D and trimming come from the DNA, and the V and J calls and clone size come from that table. In the table there are about 15,000 clones, 75% of which are singletons. The sequenced sample consisted of peripheral blood. The receptor was isolated from a man aged 55 to 70 with acute or convalescent COVID-19. This chain uses TRBV24-1 with TRBJ2-2; 8 bases align to TRBD1. The CDR3 region is CATSAGGGTGELFF. CDR3 DNA sequence: TGTGCCACCAGTGCAGGGGGCGGCACCGGGGAGCTGTTTTTT.